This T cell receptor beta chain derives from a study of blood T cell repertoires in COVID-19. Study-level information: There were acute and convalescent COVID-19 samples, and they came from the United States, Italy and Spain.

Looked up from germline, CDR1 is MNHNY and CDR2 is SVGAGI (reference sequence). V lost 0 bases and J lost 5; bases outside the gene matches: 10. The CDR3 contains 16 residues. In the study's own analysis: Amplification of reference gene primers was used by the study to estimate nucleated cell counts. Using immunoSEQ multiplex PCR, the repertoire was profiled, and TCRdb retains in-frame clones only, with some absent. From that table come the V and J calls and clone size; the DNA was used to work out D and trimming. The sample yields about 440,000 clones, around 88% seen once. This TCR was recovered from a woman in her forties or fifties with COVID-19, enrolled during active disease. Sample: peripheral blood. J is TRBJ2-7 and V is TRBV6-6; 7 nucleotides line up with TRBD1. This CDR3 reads CASSYSYKGAVDEQYF. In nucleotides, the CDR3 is TGTGCCAGCAGTTACTCGTACAAGGGGGCGGTCGACGAGCAGTACTTC.